These 23 T cell receptor beta chains were sequenced from one sample in a study of T cells after posttransplantation cyclophosphamide. Sequencing used immunoSEQ multiplex PCR; TCRdb keeps in-frame clones, though not all of them. The sample carries some 6,200 clones, approximately 90% recorded once. Cyclophosphamide on days +3 and +4 followed busulfan-fludarabine conditioning and a marrow graft. The sequencing here drew on CD8+ T cells sorted from blood, taken after allogeneic stem cell transplant with posttransplant cyclophosphamide. All receptors come from a male patient aged 55-69 years who received an allogeneic stem cell transplant from a related donor and was CMV-positive. Part of the T cell pool may stem from the graft donor.

The CDR3 protein is CASSQAGTGGTEAFF. The CDR3 region has the DNA TGTGCCAGTAGCCAAGCCGGGACAGGGGGCACTGAAGCTTTCTTT. The rearrangement joins TRBV19 to TRBJ1-1; TRBD1 matches at 11 bases. Germline-derived CDR1 and CDR2 are LNHDA and SQIVND (reference sequence). The CDR3 is made up of 15 amino acids. V lost 6 bases and J lost 4; bases outside the gene matches: 7. Together with reference TRBV19 and TRBJ1-1, the CDR3 gives the full variable domain: DGGITQSPKYLFRKEGQNVTLSCEQNLNHDAMYWYRQDPGQGLRLIYYSQIVNDFQKGDIAEGYSVSREKKESFPLTVTSAQKNPTAFYLCASSQAGTGGTEAFFGQGTRLTVV.

The V and J genes are TRBV7-6 and TRBJ2-1; 13 bases agree with TRBD2. V trimming: 4 bases; J trimming: 4 bases; junction bases outside the gene matches: 10. CDR3 length: 18 residues. Germline V gene sequence: CDR1 SGHVS, CDR2 FNYEAQ. CDR3 residues: CASSYETSGGPTYNEQFF. The CDR3 DNA reads as TGTGCCAGCAGCTACGAGACTAGCGGGGGGCCAACTTACAATGAGCAGTTCTTC.

The J gene is TRBJ1-6, the V gene TRBV12-5; D is possibly TRBD1 (5 bases). V was cut by 0 bases and J by 10 bases, with 16 bases left in between. The CDR3 covers 16 residues. Germline V gene sequence: CDR1 LGHNT, CDR2 FRNRAP. The CDR3 is CASGLVPGGAGSPLHF. The CDR3 DNA follows: TGTGCTAGTGGTTTGGTACCGGGGGGTGCAGGCTCACCCCTCCACTTT. The full variable domain, completed using reference TRBV12-5 and TRBJ1-6, is DARVTQTPRHKVTEMGQEVTMRCQPILGHNTVFWYRQTMMQGLELLAYFRNRAPLDDSGMPKDRFSAEMPDATLATLKIQPSEPRDSAVYFCASGLVPGGAGSPLHFGNGTRLTVT.

This clone was detected once. The chain links TRBV21-1 to TRBJ1-3. TRBV21-1 is designated a pseudogene. The CDR3 is 16 amino acids. This chain's CDR3 is CASSKCGGASGNTIYF. CDR3 in DNA: TGTGCCAGCAGCAAATGCGGAGGGGCGAGTGGAAACACCATATATTTT.

The CDR3 loop is CASSLVFQGAEAFF. The CDR3 nucleotides are TGTGCCAGCAGCTTAGTTTTTCAGGGGGCTGAAGCTTTCTTT. This sequence joins TRBV7-8 and TRBJ1-1; TRBD1 matches at 7 bases. The CDR3 totals 14 residues. V was pared by 1 base and J by 6 bases, with 5 bases of the junction left unmatched. Germline values: CDR1 SGHVS, CDR2 FQNEAQ.

This clone came up a few times. A much larger clone lies one base from this, so it may be a read error. This chain links TRBV4-3 with TRBJ1-4, with D perhaps matching TRBD1 (6 bases). Per the germline V gene, CDR1 is LGHNA and CDR2 is YSLEER. The CDR3 runs 15 residues. Written as DNA, the CDR3 is TGCGCCAGCGGCCAAGCAGGGGAAGAAGGTGAAAAACTGTTTTTT. Translating it yields CASGQAGEEGEKLFF.

V gene TRBV6-6 combines with J gene TRBJ1-1; D gene uncertain. The length of the CDR3 is 11 residues. With 2 bases removed from V and 12 bases from J, the gap between germline ends came to 10 bases. In germline, CDR1 is MNHNY, CDR2 SVGAGI (reference sequence). CDR3 in DNA: TGTGCCAGCAGTTACACCTCGGAGACTTTCTTT. Translation gives CASSYTSETFF.

V is TRBV7-9 and J is TRBJ1-1, with D unresolved. The CDR3 is 12 amino acids. Germline V CDR1 and CDR2: SEHNR, FQNEAQ (reference sequence). Trimming took 3 bases from V and 4 from J, leaving 6 bases between them. The CDR3 sequence is CASSFDSTEAFF. The CDR3 DNA sequence: TGTGCCAGCAGCTTTGATAGCACTGAAGCTTTCTTT.

This chain connects TRBV5-6 to TRBJ2-1, with 7 positions matching TRBD1. The CDR3 runs 12 residues. The ends lost 3 bases at V and 10 bases at J; junction bases unmatched: 4. CDR1 is SGHDT, CDR2 YYEEEE, per germline. The CDR3 region has the DNA TGTGCCAGCAGCTCCTCAGGGGGAGAGCAGTTCTTC. This gives the protein CASSSSGGEQFF.

J is TRBJ2-1 and V is TRBV7-3; 7 bases are shared with TRBD1. V lost 1 base, J lost 2 bases, and 2 bases stayed unmatched. The CDR3 contains 15 residues. The germline CDR1 and CDR2 sequences are SGHTA and FQGTGA. CDR3 residues: CASSLITGAYNEQFF. The DNA of the CDR3 is TGTGCCAGCAGCTTAATAACAGGGGCCTACAATGAGCAGTTCTTC. The full variable domain, rest sourced from reference TRBV7-3 and TRBJ2-1, is GAGVSQTPSNKVTEKGKYVELRCDPISGHTALYWYRQSLGQGPEFLIYFQGTGAADDSGLPNDRFFAVRPEGSVSTLKIQRTERGDSAVYLCASSLITGAYNEQFFGPGTRLTVL.

This clone was recorded only once. This chain connects TRBV5-1 to TRBJ2-3; 10 bases are shared with TRBD1. Trimming took 0 bases from V and 4 from J; bases not matched to a gene: 8. Germline V gene sequence: CDR1 SGHRS, CDR2 YFSETQ. This CDR3 comprises 17 residues. CDR3 sequence: CASSLEDRGIVADTQYF. CDR3 coding DNA: TGCGCCAGCAGCTTGGAGGACAGGGGGATCGTCGCAGATACGCAGTATTTT.

The rearrangement links TRBV5-8 to TRBJ2-3, with 10 positions matching TRBD2. Germline values: CDR1 SGHTS, CDR2 YDEGEE. The V segment lost 4 bases and the J segment 2 bases; nucleotides outside the gene matches: 19. The CDR3 contains 20 residues. The CDR3 loop reads CASSPESSGGTNGYTDTQYF. CDR3 DNA sequence: TGTGCCAGCAGCCCCGAGAGTAGCGGGGGGACCAATGGCTACACAGATACGCAGTATTTT.

The chain has TRBV5-4 and TRBJ2-7, with TRBD2 matching 8 bases. V lost 4 bases and J lost 7; bases outside the gene matches: 7. Germline V lookup: CDR1 SGHNT, CDR2 YYREEE (reference sequence). The CDR3 is 13 residues long. CDR3 sequence: CASSLGLEKEQYF. CDR3 DNA: TGTGCCAGCAGCCTGGGACTAGAAAAGGAGCAGTACTTC.

Written as DNA, the CDR3 is TGTGCCAGTACGCAGGGAGGGCATATGCAAGAGACCCAGTACTTC. Its protein is CASTQGGHMQETQYF. This chain joins TRBV19 and TRBJ2-5; TRBD2 agrees at 7 bases. V lost 7 bases and J lost 2; bases outside the gene matches: 10. Germline assignment: CDR1 LNHDA and CDR2 SQIVND (reference sequence). The length of the CDR3 is 15 residues.

V gene TRBV6-4 combines with J gene TRBJ2-3; TRBD1 aligns across 7 bases. CDR1 MRHNA and CDR2 SNTAGT come from the germline V gene. The CDR3 has 15 residues. V was pared by 2 bases and J by 5 bases, with 7 bases of the junction left unmatched. This CDR3 reads CASSDTGAQGDTQYF. The CDR3 nucleotides are TGTGCCAGCAGTGACACAGGGGCGCAGGGAGATACGCAGTATTTT.

The chain recombines TRBV13 with TRBJ2-5; 11 nucleotides agree with TRBD2. The trim removed 6 bases at V and 2 bases at J, leaving 2 bases unmatched. The CDR3 extends over 14 amino acids. CDR1 and CDR2 (germline): PRHDT, FYEKMQ (reference sequence). In DNA form, the CDR3 reads TGTGCCAGCAGGACTAGCGGGGAACAAGAGACCCAGTACTTC. Translation gives CASRTSGEQETQYF.

This chain uses TRBV12-5 with TRBJ2-5, with D uncertain. TRBJ2-7 matches the DNA end more closely, so the J call is doubtful. The V gene's germline CDR1 is LGHNT and CDR2 FRNRAP. The CDR3 loop spans 15 amino acids. CDR3 sequence: CASGLSQYYSYEQYF. The CDR3 nucleotides read TGTGCTAGTGGTTTGAGCCAGTACTACTCCTACGAGCAGTACTTC.

The chain recombines TRBV11-2 with TRBJ1-1, with D possibly matching TRBD1 (6 bases). The CDR3 is 15 residues long. CDR1 is SGHAT, CDR2 FQNNGV, per germline. Between the trimmed V and J ends, which lost 4 bases and 1 base, there was a span of 13 bases. In nucleotides, the CDR3 is TGTGCCAGCAGCTCCTCCGGACAGACGAACACTGAAGCTTTCTTT. Residues: CASSSSGQTNTEAFF.

The J gene is TRBJ2-3, the V gene TRBV13, with 13 positions matching TRBD2. The CDR3 extends over 15 amino acids. Looked up from germline, CDR1 is PRHDT and CDR2 is FYEKMQ (reference sequence). The ends lost 3 bases at V and 5 bases at J; junction bases unmatched: 2. The chain's CDR3 is CASSFRLAGGDTQYF. Here the CDR3 DNA reads TGTGCCAGCAGCTTTCGACTAGCGGGGGGAGATACGCAGTATTTT.

V and J are TRBV4-2 and TRBJ2-5; TRBD2 matches 11 bases. V shed 5 bases, J shed 1 base, and the junction held 6 bases outside the gene matches. Germline V gene data show CDR1 as LGHNA and CDR2 as YNFKEQ. The CDR3 is 16 amino acids. CDR3 DNA sequence: TGTGCCAGCAGCTACTCACTAGCGGGGGTCCAAGAGACCCAGTACTTC. This encodes CASSYSLAGVQETQYF.

This chain connects TRBV18 to TRBJ2-1; 8 bases match TRBD2. Germline V gives CDR1 KGHSH, CDR2 LQKENI. The V segment lost 3 bases and the J segment 8 bases; nucleotides outside the gene matches: 3. This CDR3 contains 13 residues. CDR3 in amino acids: CASSPGTSYEQFF. CDR3 nucleotide sequence: TGTGCCAGCTCACCTGGGACTAGTTATGAGCAGTTCTTC.

This sequence joins TRBV27 and TRBJ1-2; D is undetermined. Germline values: CDR1 MNHEY, CDR2 SMNVEV (reference sequence). This CDR3 has 10 residues. V lost 4 bases, J lost 6 bases, and 3 bases lay in between. CDR3: CASSWHGYTF. CDR3 nucleotides: TGTGCCAGCAGTTGGCATGGCTACACCTTC.

The J gene is TRBJ2-3, the V gene TRBV28, with D unresolved. Trimming took 5 bases from V and 1 from J, leaving 7 bases between them. Germline assignment: CDR1 MDHEN and CDR2 SYDVKM. This CDR3 region has 13 residues. The CDR3 DNA reads TGTGCCAGCAGTCCCAGTGGCACAGATACGCAGTATTTT. Its protein product is CASSPSGTDTQYF.